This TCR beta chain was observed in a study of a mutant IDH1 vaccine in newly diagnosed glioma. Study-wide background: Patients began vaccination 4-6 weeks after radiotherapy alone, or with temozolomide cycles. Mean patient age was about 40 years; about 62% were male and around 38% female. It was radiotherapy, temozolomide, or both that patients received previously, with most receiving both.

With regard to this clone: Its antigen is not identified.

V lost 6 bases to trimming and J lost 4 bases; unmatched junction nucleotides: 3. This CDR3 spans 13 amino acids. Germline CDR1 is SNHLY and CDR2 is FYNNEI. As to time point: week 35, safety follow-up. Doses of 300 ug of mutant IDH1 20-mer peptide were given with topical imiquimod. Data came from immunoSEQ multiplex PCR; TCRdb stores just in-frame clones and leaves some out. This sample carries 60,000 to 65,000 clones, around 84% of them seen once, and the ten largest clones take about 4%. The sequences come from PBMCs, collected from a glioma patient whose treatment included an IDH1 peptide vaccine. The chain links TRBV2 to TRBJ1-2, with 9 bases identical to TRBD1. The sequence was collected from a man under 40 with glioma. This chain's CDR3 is CASSPGQGYGYTF. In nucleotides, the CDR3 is TGTGCCAGCAGCCCGGGACAGGGCTATGGCTACACCTTC.